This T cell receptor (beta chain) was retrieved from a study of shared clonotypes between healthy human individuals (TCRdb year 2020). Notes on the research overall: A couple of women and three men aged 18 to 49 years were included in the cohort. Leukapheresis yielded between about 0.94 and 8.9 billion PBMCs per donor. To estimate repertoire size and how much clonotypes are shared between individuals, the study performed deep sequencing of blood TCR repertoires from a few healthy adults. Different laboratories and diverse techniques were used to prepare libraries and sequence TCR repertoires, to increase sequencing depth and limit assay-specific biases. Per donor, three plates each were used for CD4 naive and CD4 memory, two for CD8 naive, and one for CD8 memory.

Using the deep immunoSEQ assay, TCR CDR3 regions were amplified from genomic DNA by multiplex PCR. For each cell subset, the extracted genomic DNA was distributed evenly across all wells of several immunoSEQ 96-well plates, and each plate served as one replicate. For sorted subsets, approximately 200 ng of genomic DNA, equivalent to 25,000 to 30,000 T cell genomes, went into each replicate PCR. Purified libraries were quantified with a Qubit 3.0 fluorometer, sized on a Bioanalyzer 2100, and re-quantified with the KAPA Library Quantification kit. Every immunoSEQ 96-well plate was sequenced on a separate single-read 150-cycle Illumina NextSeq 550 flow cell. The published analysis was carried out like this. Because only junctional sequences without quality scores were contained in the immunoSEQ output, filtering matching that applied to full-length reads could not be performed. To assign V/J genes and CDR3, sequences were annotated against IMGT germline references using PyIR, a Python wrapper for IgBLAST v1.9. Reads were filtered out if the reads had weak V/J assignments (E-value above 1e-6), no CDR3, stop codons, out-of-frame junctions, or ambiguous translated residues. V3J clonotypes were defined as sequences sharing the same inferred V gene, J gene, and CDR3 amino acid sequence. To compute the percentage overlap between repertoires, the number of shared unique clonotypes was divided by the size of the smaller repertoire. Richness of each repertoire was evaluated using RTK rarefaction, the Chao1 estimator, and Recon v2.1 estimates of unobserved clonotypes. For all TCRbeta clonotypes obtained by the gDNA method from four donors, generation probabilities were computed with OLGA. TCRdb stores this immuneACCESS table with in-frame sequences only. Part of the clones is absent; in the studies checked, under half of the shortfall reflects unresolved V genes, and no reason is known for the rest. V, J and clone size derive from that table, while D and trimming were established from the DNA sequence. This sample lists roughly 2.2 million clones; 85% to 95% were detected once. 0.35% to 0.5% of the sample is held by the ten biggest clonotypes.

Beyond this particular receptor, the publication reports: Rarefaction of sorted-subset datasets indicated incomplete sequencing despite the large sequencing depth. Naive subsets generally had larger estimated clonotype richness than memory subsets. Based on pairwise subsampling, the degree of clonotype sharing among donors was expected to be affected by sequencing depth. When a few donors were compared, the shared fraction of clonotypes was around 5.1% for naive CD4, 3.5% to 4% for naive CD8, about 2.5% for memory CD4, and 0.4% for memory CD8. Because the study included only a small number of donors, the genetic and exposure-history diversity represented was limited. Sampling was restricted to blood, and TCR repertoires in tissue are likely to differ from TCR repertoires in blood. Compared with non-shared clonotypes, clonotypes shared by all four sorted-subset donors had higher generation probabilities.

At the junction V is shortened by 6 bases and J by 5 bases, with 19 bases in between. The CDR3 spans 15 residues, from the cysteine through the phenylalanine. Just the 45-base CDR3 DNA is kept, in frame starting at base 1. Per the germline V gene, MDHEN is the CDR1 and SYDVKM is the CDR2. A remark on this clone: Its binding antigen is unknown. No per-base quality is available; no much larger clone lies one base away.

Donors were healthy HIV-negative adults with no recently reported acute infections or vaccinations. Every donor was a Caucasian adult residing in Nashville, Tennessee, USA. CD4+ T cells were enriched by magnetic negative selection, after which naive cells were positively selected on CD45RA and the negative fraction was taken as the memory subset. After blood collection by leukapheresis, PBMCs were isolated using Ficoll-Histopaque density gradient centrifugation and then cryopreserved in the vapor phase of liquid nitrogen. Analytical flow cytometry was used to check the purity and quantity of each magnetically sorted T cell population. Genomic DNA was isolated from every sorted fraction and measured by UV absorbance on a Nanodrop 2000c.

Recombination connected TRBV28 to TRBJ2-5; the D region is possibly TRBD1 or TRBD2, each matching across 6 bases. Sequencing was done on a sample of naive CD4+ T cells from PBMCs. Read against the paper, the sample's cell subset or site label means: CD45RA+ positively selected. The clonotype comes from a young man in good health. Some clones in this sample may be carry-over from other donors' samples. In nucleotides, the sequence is TGTGCCAGCAGGTGGGGGGCCCGGACGACGGAGACCCAGTACTTC. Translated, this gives CASRWGARTTETQYF.